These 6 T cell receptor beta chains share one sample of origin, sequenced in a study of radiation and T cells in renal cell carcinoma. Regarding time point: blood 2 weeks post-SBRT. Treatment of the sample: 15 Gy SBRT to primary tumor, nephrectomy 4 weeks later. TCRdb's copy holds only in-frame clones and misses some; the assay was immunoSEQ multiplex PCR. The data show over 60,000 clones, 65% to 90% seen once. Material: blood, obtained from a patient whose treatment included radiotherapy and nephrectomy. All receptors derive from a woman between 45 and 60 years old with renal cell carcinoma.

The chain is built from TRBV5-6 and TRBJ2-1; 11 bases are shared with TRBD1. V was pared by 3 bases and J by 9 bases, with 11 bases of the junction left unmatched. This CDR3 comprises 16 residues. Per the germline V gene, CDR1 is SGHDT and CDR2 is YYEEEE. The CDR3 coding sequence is TGTGCCAGCAGCTGGACCGGGACAGGGGGGTTCAGTGAGCAGTTCTTC. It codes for CASSWTGTGGFSEQFF.

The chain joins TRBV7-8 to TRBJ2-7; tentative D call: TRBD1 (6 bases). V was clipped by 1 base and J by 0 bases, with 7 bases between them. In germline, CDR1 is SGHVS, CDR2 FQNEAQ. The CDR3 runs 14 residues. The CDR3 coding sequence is TGTGCCAGCAGCTTAGTGACAGGCTCCTACGAGCAGTACTTC. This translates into CASSLVTGSYEQYF.

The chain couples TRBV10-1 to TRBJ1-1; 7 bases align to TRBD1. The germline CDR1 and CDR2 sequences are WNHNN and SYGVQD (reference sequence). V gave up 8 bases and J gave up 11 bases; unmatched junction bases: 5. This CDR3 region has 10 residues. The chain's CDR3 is CASPTGTAFF. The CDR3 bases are TGCGCCAGCCCGACAGGGACGGCTTTCTTT.

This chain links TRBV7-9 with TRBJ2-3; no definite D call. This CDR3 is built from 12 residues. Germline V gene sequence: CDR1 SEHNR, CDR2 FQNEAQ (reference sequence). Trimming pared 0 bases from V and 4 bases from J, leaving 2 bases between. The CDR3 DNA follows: TGTGCCAGCAGCTTAGCCGCAGATACGCAGTATTTT. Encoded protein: CASSLAADTQYF.

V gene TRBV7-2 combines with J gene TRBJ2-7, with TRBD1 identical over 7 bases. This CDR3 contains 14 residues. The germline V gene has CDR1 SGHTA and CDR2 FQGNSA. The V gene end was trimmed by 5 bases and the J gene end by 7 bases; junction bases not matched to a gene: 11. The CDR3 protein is CASSPDRALGEQYF. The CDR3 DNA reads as TGTGCCAGCAGCCCTGACAGGGCCTTGGGTGAGCAGTACTTC.

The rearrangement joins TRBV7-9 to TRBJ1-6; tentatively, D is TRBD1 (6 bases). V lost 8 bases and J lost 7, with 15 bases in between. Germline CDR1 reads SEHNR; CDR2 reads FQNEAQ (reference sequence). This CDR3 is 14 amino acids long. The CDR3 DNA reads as TGTGCCAGCCCCCTAGGGCAGGGGAATTCACCCCTCCACTTT. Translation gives CASPLGQGNSPLHF.